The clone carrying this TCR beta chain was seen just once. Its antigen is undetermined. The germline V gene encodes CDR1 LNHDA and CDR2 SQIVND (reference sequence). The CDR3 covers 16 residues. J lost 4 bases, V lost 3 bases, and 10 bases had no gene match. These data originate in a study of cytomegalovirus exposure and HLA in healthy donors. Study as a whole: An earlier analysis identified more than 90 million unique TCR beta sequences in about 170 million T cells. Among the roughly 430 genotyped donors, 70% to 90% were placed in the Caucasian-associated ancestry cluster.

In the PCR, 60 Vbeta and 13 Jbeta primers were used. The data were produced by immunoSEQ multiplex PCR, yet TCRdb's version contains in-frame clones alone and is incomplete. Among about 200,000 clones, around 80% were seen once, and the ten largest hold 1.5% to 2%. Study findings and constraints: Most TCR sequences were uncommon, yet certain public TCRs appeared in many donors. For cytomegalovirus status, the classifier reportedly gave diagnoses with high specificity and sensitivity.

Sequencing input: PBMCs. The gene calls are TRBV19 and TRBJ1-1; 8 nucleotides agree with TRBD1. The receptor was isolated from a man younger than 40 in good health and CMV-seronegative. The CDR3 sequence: CASSMGDRYRGTEAFF. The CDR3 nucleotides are TGTGCCAGTAGTATGGGGGACAGGTATCGGGGCACTGAAGCTTTCTTT.